Below, one TCR beta chain is given with its context. This specimen belongs to a study of blood T cell repertoires in COVID-19. V was cut by 5 bases and J by 7 bases, with 23 bases left in between. The CDR3 length is 17 residues. Germline values: CDR1 LGHNA, CDR2 YNFKEQ. As originally analysed: Reference gene primer amplification gave nucleated cell count estimates. The table came from immunoSEQ multiplex PCR; TCRdb's copy has only in-frame clones and leaves some out. D and trimming come from the DNA, and the V and J calls and clone size come from that table. The profile shows about 130,000 clones, about 77% of them singletons.

The rearrangement uses TRBV4-2 and TRBJ1-4; D perhaps matches TRBD1 (6 bases). The clonotype comes from a man aged 80 or over with acute or convalescent COVID-19. Sample: peripheral blood. The CDR3 DNA reads as TGTGCCAGCAGCTCCGCCCCGACAGGATTCACGGGTGAAAAACTGTTTTTT. Its protein product is CASSSAPTGFTGEKLFF.